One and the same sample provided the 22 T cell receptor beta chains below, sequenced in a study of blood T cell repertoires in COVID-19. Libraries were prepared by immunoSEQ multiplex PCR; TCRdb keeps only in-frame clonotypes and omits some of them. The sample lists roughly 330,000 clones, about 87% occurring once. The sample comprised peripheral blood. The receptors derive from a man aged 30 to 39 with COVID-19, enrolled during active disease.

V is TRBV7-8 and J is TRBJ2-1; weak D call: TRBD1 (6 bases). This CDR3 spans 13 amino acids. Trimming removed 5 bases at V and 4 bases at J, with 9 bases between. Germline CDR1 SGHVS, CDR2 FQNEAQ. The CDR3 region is CASSSTGYNEQFF. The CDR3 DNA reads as TGTGCCAGCAGCAGTACAGGGTACAATGAGCAGTTCTTC.

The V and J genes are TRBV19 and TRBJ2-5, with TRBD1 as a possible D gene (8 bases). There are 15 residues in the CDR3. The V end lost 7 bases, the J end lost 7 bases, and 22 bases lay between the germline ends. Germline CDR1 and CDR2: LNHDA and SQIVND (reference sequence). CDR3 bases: TGTGCCAGTACCCCCGGGACAGGCGTAGCGGGGACCCAGTACTTC. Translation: CASTPGTGVAGTQYF.

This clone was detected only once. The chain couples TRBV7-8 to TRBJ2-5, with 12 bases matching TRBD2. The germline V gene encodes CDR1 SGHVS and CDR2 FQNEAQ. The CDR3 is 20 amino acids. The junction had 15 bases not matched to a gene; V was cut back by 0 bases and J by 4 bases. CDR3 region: CASSLAPYLAGGPKGETQYF. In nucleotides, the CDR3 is TGTGCCAGCAGCTTAGCGCCATATCTAGCGGGGGGGCCTAAAGGAGAGACCCAGTACTTC.

The CDR3: CASSPQGGLYEQYF. Here the CDR3 DNA reads TGTGCCAGCAGCCCGCAGGGAGGGCTGTACGAGCAGTACTTC. The chain is built from TRBV7-2 and TRBJ2-7, with 7 bases matching TRBD2. Germline V gene lookup returns CDR1 SGHTA and CDR2 FQGNSA. The trim removed 5 bases at V and 4 bases at J, leaving 8 bases unmatched. CDR3 length equals 14 residues.

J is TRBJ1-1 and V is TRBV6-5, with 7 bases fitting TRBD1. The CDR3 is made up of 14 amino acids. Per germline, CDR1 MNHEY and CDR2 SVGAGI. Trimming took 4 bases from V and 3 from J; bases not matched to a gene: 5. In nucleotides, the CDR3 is TGTGCCAGCAGTTTGACAGGGTTGGACACTGAAGCTTTCTTT. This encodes CASSLTGLDTEAFF.

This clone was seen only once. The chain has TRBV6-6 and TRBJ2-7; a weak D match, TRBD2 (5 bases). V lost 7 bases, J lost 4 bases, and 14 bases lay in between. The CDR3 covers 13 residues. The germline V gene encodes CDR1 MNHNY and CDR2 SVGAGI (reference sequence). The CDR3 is CASNLGGRYEQYF. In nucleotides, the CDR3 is TGTGCCAGCAATCTAGGAGGCCGATACGAGCAGTACTTC.

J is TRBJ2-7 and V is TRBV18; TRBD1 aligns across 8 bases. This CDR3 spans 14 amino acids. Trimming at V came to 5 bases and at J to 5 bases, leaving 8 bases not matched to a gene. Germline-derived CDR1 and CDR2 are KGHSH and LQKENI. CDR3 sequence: CASSEDRVGDEQYF. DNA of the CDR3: TGTGCCAGCTCAGAGGACAGGGTCGGAGACGAGCAGTACTTC.

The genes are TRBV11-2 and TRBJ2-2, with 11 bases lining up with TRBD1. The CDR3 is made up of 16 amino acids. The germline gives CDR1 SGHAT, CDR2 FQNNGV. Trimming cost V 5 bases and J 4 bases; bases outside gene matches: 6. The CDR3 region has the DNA TGTGCCAGCAGCCCCAGGACAGGGGGCGGCACCGGGGAGCTGTTTTTT. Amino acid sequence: CASSPRTGGGTGELFF. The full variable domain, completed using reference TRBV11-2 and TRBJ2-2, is EAGVAQSPRYKIIEKRQSVAFWCNPISGHATLYWYQQILGQGPKLLIQFQNNGVVDDSQLPKDRFSAERLKGVDSTLKIQPAKLEDSAVYLCASSPRTGGGTGELFFGEGSRLTVL.

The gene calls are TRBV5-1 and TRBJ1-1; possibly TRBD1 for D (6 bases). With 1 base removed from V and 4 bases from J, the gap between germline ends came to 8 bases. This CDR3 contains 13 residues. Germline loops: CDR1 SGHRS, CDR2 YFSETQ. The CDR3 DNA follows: TGCGCCAGCAGCTTGAACAGGGTCACTGAAGCTTTCTTT. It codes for CASSLNRVTEAFF.

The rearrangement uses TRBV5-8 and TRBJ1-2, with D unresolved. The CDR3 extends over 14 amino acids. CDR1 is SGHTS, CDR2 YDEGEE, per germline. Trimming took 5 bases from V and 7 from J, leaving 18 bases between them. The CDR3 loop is CASSPGNRLLGYTF. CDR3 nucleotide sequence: TGTGCCAGCAGTCCCGGGAACAGACTCCTTGGCTACACCTTC. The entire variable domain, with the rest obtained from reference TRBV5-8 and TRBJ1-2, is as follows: EAGVTQSPTHLIKTRGQQATLRCSPISGHTSVYWYQQALGLGLQFLLWYDEGEERNRGNFPPRFSGRQFPNYSSELNVNALELEDSALYLCASSPGNRLLGYTFGSGTRLTVV.

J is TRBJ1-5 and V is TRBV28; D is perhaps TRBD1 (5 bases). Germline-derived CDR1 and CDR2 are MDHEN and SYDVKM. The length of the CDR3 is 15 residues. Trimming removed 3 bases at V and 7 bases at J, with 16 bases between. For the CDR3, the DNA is TGTGCCAGCAGTTTGAGGCAGGGTGGGCGCCAGCCCCAGCATTTT. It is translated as CASSLRQGGRQPQHF.

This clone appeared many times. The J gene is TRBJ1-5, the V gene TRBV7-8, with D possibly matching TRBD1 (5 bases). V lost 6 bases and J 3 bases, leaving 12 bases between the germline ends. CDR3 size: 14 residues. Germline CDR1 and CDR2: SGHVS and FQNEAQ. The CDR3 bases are TGTGCCAGCAGTCTAACAGGTACCAATCAGCCCCAGCATTTT. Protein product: CASSLTGTNQPQHF.

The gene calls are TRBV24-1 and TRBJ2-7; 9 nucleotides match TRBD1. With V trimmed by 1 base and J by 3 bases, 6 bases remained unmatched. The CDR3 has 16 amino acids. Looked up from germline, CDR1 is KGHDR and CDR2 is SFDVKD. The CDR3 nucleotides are TGTGCCACCAGTGATTTTTCCCGGACAGGGGACTACGAGCAGTACTTC. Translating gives CATSDFSRTGDYEQYF.

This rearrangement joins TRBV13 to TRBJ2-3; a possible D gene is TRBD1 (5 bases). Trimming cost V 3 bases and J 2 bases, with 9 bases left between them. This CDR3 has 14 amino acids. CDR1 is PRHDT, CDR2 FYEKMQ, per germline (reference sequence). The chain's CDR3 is CASSFREYTDTQYF. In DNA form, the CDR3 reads TGTGCCAGCAGCTTCAGGGAATACACAGATACGCAGTATTTT.

The CDR3 region is CASSTGTGSNGYTF. CDR3 nucleotide sequence: TGTGCCAGCAGCACCGGGACAGGGAGTAATGGCTACACCTTC. The chain has TRBV7-3 and TRBJ1-2; 9 bases fit TRBD1. Germline V lookup: CDR1 SGHTA, CDR2 FQGTGA. The junction had 7 bases not matched to a gene; V was cut back by 5 bases and J by 6 bases. CDR3 length equals 14 residues.

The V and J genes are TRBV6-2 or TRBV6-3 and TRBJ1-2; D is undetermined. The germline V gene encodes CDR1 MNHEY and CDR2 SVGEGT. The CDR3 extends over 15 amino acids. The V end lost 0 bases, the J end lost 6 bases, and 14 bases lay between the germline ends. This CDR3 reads CASSYSFGLANGYTF. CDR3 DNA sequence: TGTGCCAGCAGTTACTCCTTCGGACTGGCTAATGGCTACACCTTC.

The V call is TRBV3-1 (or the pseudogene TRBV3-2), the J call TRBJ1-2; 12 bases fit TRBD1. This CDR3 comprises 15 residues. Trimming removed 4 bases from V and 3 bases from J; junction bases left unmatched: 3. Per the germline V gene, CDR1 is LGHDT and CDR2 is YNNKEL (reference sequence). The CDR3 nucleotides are TGTGCCAGCAGCCTGGGGACAGGGGGCTACTATGGCTACACCTTC. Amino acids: CASSLGTGGYYGYTF.

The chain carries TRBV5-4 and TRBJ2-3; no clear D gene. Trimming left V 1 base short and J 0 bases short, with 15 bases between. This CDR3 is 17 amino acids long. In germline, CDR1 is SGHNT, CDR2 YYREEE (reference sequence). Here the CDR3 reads CASSLLVGPPSTDTQYF. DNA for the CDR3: TGTGCCAGCAGCTTGCTCGTTGGGCCCCCTAGCACAGATACGCAGTATTTT.

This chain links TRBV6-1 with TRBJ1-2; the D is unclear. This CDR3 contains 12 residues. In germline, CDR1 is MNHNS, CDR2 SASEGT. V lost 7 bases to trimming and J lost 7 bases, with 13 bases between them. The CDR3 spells CASTRGETGYTF. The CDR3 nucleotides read TGTGCCAGCACCCGAGGTGAGACTGGCTACACCTTC.

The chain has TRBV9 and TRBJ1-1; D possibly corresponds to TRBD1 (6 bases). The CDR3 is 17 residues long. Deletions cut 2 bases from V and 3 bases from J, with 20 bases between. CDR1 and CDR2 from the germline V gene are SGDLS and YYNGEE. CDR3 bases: TGTGCCAGCAGCGTGGCCCTTCGCCCAGGGGCGCACACTGAAGCTTTCTTT. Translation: CASSVALRPGAHTEAFF.

CDR3 nucleotides: TGTGCCAGCTCACCGACAGGGGATATGTTCTACGAGCAGTACTTC. Residues: CASSPTGDMFYEQYF. The chain is built from TRBV18 and TRBJ2-7; 8 positions agree with TRBD1. CDR3 length: 15 residues. The V segment lost 3 bases and the J segment 3 bases; nucleotides outside the gene matches: 7. Germline CDR1 KGHSH, CDR2 LQKENI.

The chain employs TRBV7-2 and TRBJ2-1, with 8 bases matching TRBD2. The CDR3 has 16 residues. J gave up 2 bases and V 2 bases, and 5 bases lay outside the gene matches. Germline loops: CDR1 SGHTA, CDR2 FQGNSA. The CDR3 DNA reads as TGTGCCAGCAGCTTAATAGCGGGGTTCACCTACAATGAGCAGTTCTTC. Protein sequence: CASSLIAGFTYNEQFF.